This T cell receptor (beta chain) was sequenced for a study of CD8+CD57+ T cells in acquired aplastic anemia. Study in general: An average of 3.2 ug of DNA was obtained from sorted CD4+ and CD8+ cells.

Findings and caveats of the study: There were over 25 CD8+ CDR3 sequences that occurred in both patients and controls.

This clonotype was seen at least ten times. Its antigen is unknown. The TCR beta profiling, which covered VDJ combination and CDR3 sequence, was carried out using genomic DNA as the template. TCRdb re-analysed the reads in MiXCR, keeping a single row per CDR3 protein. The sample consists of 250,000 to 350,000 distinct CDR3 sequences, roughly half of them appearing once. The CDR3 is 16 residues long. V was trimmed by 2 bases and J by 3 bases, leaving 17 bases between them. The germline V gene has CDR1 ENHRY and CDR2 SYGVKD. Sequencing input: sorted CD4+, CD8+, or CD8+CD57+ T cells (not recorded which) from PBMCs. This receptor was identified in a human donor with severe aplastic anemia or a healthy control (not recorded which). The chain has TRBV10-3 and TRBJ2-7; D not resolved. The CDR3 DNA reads TGTGCCATCAGTGAGGAGGCAGGCCTCCGGCGCTACGAGCAGTACTTC. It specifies CAISEEAGLRRYEQYF.